This entry describes one TCR beta chain. The data stem from a study of blood T cell repertoires in COVID-19. CDR1 is DFQATT and CDR2 is SNEGSKA in the germline V gene (reference sequence). This CDR3 contains 10 residues. Trimming took 6 bases from V and 3 from J, leaving 5 bases between them. As processed by the authors: The assay estimated nucleated cells by amplifying reference gene primers. Assay used: immunoSEQ multiplex PCR; TCRdb lists only in-frame clones, some missing. V and J calls and clone size are as listed in that table; D and trimming were resolved from the DNA. Seen here are roughly 130,000 clones, 80% to 90% observed once, and the top ten hold around 3.6%.

The receptor comes from a woman in her fifties or sixties with acute or convalescent COVID-19. The source material was peripheral blood. The chain employs TRBV20-1 and TRBJ1-1; no clear D gene. The chain's CDR3 is CSARDTEAFF. The CDR3 coding sequence is TGCAGTGCCCGGGACACTGAAGCTTTCTTT.